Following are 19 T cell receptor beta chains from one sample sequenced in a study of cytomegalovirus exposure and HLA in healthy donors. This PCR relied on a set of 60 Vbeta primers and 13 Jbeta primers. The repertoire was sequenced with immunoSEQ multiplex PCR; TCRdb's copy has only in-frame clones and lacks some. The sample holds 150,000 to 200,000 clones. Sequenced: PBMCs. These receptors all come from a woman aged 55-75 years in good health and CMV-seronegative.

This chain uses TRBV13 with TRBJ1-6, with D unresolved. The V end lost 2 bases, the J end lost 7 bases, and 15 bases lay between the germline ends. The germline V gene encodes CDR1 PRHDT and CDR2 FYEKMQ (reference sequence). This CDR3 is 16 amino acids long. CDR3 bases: TGTGCCAGCAGCTTAAGGAGGCACAGAAGGAATTCACCCCTCCACTTT. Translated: CASSLRRHRRNSPLHF.

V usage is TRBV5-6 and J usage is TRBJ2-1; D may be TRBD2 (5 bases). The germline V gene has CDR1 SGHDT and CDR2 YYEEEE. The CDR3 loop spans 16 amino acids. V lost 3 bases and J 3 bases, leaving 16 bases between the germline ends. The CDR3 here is CASSSNDYPFYNEQFF. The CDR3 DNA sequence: TGTGCCAGCAGCTCCAATGACTATCCCTTCTACAATGAGCAGTTCTTC.

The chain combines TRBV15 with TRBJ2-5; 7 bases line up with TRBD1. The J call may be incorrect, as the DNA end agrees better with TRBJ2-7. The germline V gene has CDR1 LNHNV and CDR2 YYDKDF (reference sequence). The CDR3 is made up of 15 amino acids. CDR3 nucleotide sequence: TGTGCCACCAGCAGAGATCGGCAGGGGGCCTACGAGCAGTACTTC. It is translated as CATSRDRQGAYEQYF.

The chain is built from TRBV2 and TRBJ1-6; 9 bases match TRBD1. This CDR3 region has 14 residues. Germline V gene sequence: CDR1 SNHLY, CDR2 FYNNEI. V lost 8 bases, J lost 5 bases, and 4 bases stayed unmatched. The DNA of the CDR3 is TGTGCCAGCTTGGACAGGGGAAATAATTCACCCCTCCACTTT. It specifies CASLDRGNNSPLHF.

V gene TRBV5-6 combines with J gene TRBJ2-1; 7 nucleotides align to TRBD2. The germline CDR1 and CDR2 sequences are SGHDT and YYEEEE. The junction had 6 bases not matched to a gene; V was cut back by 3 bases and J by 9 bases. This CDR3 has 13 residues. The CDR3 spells CASSSPGRAEQFF. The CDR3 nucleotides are TGTGCCAGCAGCTCCCCAGGGAGGGCTGAGCAGTTCTTC.

CDR3 region: CASSLIGGRGETQYF. CDR3 in DNA: TGTGCCAGCAGCTTAATCGGCGGGAGGGGCGAGACCCAGTACTTC. The V call is TRBV7-2, the J call TRBJ2-5; TRBD2 matches at 9 bases. Germline CDR1 is SGHTA and CDR2 is FQGNSA. The J segment lost 5 bases and the V segment lost 2 bases, leaving 6 bases of the junction unmatched. The CDR3 is 15 residues long.

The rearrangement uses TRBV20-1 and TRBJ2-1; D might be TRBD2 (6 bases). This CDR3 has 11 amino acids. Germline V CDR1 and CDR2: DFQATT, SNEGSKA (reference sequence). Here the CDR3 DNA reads TGCAGCGCGGGGTGGGGGATTGAGCAGTTCTTC. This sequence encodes CSAGWGIEQFF.

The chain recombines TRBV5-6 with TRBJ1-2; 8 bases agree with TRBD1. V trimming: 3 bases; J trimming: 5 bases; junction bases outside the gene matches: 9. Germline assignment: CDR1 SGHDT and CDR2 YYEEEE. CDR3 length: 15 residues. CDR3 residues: CASSYLDRAQYGYTF. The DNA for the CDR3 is TGTGCCAGCAGCTATTTGGACAGGGCCCAATATGGCTACACCTTC.

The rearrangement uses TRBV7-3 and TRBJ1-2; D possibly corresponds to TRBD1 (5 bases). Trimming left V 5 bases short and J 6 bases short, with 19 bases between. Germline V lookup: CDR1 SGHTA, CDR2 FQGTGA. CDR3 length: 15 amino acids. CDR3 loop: CASSGTFGAGDGYTF. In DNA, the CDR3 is TGTGCCAGCAGCGGAACGTTTGGGGCGGGGGATGGCTACACCTTC. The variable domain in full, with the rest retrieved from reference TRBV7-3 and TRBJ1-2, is GAGVSQTPSNKVTEKGKYVELRCDPISGHTALYWYRQSLGQGPEFLIYFQGTGAADDSGLPNDRFFAVRPEGSVSTLKIQRTERGDSAVYLCASSGTFGAGDGYTFGSGTRLTVV.

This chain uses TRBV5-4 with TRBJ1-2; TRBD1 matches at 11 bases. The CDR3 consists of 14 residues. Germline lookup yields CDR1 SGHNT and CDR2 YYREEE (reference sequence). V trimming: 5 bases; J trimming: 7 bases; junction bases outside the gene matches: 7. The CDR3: CASSEGQGAIGYTF. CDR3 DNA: TGTGCCAGCAGTGAAGGACAGGGGGCGATTGGCTACACCTTC.

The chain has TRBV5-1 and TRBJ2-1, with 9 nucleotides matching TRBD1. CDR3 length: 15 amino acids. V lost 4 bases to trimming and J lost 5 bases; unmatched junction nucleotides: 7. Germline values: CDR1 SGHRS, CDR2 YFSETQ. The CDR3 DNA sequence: TGCGCCAGCAGCGACCGGGACAGGGTCCACAATGAGCAGTTCTTC. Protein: CASSDRDRVHNEQFF.

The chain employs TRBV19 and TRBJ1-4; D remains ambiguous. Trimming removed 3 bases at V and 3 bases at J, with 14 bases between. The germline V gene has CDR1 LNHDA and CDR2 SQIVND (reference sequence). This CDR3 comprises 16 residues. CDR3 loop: CASSIGWGAANEKLFF. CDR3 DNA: TGTGCCAGTAGTATCGGTTGGGGAGCGGCTAATGAAAAACTGTTTTTT. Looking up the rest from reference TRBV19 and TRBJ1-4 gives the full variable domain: DGGITQSPKYLFRKEGQNVTLSCEQNLNHDAMYWYRQDPGQGLRLIYYSQIVNDFQKGDIAEGYSVSREKKESFPLTVTSAQKNPTAFYLCASSIGWGAANEKLFFGSGTQLSVL.

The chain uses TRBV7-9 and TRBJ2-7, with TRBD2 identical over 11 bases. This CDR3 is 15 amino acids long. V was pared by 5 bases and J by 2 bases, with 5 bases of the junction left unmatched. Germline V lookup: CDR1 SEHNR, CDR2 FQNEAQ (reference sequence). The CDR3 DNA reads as TGTGCCAGCAGCCAGGGACTAGCGGCGACCTACGAGCAGTACTTC. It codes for CASSQGLAATYEQYF.

In DNA form, the CDR3 reads TGCGCCAGCAGCCCCGACCGGGACAGGGGTGACGAGCAGTACTTC. Its translation is CASSPDRDRGDEQYF. The chain has TRBV4-1 and TRBJ2-7, with TRBD1 matching 10 bases. The V gene end was trimmed by 4 bases and the J gene end by 5 bases; junction bases not matched to a gene: 8. Germline V gene sequence: CDR1 MGHRA, CDR2 YSYEKL. The CDR3 consists of 15 residues.

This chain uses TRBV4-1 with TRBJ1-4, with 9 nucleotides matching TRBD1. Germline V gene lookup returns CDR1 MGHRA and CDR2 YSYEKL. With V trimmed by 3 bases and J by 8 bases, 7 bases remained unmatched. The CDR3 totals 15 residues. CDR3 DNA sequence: TGCGCCAGCAGCCATCCGGGACAGGGAGAAGAAAAACTGTTTTTT. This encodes CASSHPGQGEEKLFF.

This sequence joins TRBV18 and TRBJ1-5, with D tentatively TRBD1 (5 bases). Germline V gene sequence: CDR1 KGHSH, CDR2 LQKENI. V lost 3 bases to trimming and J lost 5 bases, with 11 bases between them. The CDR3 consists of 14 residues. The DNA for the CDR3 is TGTGCCAGCTCACCGGCAGGGTACGATCAGCCCCAGCATTTT. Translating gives CASSPAGYDQPQHF.

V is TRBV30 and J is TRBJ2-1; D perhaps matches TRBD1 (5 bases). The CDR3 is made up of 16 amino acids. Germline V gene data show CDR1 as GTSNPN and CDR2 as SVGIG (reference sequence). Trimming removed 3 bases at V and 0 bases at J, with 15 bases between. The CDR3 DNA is TGTGCCTGGAGGCCCTGGGGCGTTGGCTCCTACAATGAGCAGTTCTTC. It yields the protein CAWRPWGVGSYNEQFF.

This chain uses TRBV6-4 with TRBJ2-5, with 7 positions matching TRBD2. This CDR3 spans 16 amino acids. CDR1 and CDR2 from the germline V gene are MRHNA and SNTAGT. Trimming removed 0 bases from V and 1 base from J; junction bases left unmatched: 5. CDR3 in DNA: TGTGCCAGCAGTGACTCCCGGACTAGTCCCCAAGAGACCCAGTACTTC. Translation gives CASSDSRTSPQETQYF.

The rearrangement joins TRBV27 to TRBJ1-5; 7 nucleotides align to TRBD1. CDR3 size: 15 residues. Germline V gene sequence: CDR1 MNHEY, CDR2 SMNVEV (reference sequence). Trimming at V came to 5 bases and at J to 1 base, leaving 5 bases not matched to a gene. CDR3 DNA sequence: TGTGCCAGCAGTGAGGGGGCGGGGAGCAATCAGCCCCAGCATTTT. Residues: CASSEGAGSNQPQHF.